These 21 T cell receptor beta chains originate from one sample sequenced in a study of T-cell memory formation after mild COVID-19. A single record per CDR3 protein comes from TCRdb applying MiXCR to the 5' RACE reads. Of hundreds of thousands of distinct CDR3 sequences listed, more than 15% are singletons. Sequenced input: PBMCs or a T cell subset sorted from them (not recorded which). The receptor source for this set is a man between 18 and 29 years old who had mild COVID-19 (a few samples of this study predate the infection). Cell type and time point are not known.

This clonotype showed up just a few times. The rearrangement uses TRBV7-2 and TRBJ2-2; 7 bases map to TRBD1. CDR1 is SGHTA, CDR2 FQGNSA, per germline. CDR3 size: 14 residues. The trim removed 4 bases at V and 3 bases at J, leaving 2 bases unmatched. CDR3 DNA sequence: TGTGCCAGCAGCTCGGGACAGTACACCGGGGAGCTGTTTTTT. It is translated as CASSSGQYTGELFF.

The rearrangement uses TRBV5-1 and TRBJ1-2; 7 bases map to TRBD1. Germline values: CDR1 SGHRS, CDR2 YFSETQ. The CDR3 spans 13 residues. Losses at the gene ends were 4 bases for V and 5 bases for J; bases not matched to a gene: 5. In nucleotides, the CDR3 is TGCGCCAGCAGCGGGGGACAGTTATATGGCTACACCTTC. Translated: CASSGGQLYGYTF.

J is TRBJ2-7 and V is TRBV7-3; TRBD1 might be the D (6 bases). The CDR3 length is 13 residues. With 5 bases removed from V and 5 bases from J, the gap between germline ends came to 13 bases. The germline CDR1 and CDR2 sequences are SGHTA and FQGTGA. The CDR3 here is CASSPQGSDEQYF. The DNA for the CDR3 is TGTGCCAGCAGCCCTCAGGGGAGCGACGAGCAGTACTTC.

The CDR3 spells CATSEGGTGKETQYF. The CDR3 nucleotides read TGTGCCACCAGTGAGGGGGGGACAGGGAAGGAGACCCAGTACTTC. The chain uses TRBV24-1 and TRBJ2-5, with TRBD1 matching 9 bases. The germline V gene encodes CDR1 KGHDR and CDR2 SFDVKD. The CDR3 consists of 15 residues. V lost 4 bases and J lost 5; bases outside the gene matches: 7.

This clonotype was seen a handful of times. The rearrangement links TRBV10-2 to TRBJ2-5; D is unclear. The CDR3 is made up of 14 amino acids. Trimming removed 0 bases at V and 1 base at J, with 6 bases between. Germline V gene lookup returns CDR1 WSHSY and CDR2 SAAADI. This CDR3 reads CASSESGFQETQYF. CDR3 bases: TGCGCCAGCAGTGAGTCGGGATTCCAAGAGACCCAGTACTTC.

This clonotype was detected only a few times. The V gene is TRBV4-2, the J gene TRBJ2-3; possibly TRBD2 for D (7 bases). V was trimmed by 1 base and J by 1 base, leaving 12 bases between them. CDR3 length equals 16 residues. From germline, CDR1 is LGHNA and CDR2 YNFKEQ. CDR3: CASSQGEGGGTDTQYF. The CDR3, as DNA: TGTGCCAGCAGCCAAGGAGAGGGGGGGGGCACAGATACGCAGTATTTT.

This clonotype has ten or more counts. V is TRBV7-9 and J is TRBJ1-5; no clear D. Trimming took 2 bases from V and 4 from J, leaving 6 bases between them. The CDR3 runs 13 residues. Germline V gene lookup returns CDR1 SEHNR and CDR2 FQNEAQ (reference sequence). The CDR3 DNA reads as TGTGCCAGCAGCTTACGGGAGAATCAGCCCCAGCATTTT. As protein: CASSLRENQPQHF.

This chain joins TRBV7-2 and TRBJ2-5; D gene uncertain. Germline loops: CDR1 SGHTA, CDR2 FQGNSA. Trimming removed 2 bases from V and 5 bases from J, with 9 bases in between. The CDR3 runs 13 residues. CDR3 sequence: CASSLIPRETQYF. The CDR3 nucleotides are TGTGCCAGCAGCTTAATACCCCGCGAGACCCAGTACTTC.

A few counts support this clonotype. V and J are TRBV7-3 and TRBJ2-5; TRBD1 matches 7 bases. V trimming: 5 bases; J trimming: 5 bases; junction bases outside the gene matches: 5. CDR3 size: 13 residues. Per the germline V gene, CDR1 is SGHTA and CDR2 is FQGTGA. CDR3 DNA: TGTGCCAGCAGCGTGGGACAGAGGGAGACCCAGTACTTC. Translating gives CASSVGQRETQYF.

The table lists this clonotype with a few counts. The chain joins TRBV29-1 to TRBJ2-2; a possible D gene is TRBD1 (6 bases). The CDR3 runs to 12 residues. In germline, CDR1 is SQVTM, CDR2 ANQGSEA. The germline V and J ends were trimmed by 5 bases and 7 bases, with 11 bases remaining between them. The CDR3 here is CSVSGAGGELFF. DNA of the CDR3: TGCAGCGTTTCAGGGGCCGGCGGGGAGCTGTTTTTT.

The chain has TRBV7-9 and TRBJ2-5; 8 bases fit TRBD1. The germline CDR1 and CDR2 sequences are SEHNR and FQNEAQ (reference sequence). CDR3 length: 15 residues. The V gene end was trimmed by 5 bases and the J gene end by 5 bases; junction bases not matched to a gene: 10. CDR3 nucleotide sequence: TGTGCCAGCAGCAAAACAGGGGGAAGTGGGGAGACCCAGTACTTC. Its protein product is CASSKTGGSGETQYF.

The chain carries TRBV20-1 and TRBJ2-3; no definite D call. The V gene's germline CDR1 is DFQATT and CDR2 SNEGSKA (reference sequence). This CDR3 has 15 residues. V was shortened by 3 bases and J by 1 base, with 14 bases between the two germline ends. Here the CDR3 DNA reads TGCAGTGCTAGCCCATGGGGTAGGGGCACAGATACGCAGTATTTT. Translation gives CSASPWGRGTDTQYF.

This clonotype was counted a few times. This chain's CDR3 is CASSSDRASSGNTIYF. The CDR3 DNA is TGCGCCAGCAGCTCGGACAGGGCAAGCTCTGGAAACACCATATATTTT. The chain recombines TRBV5-1 with TRBJ1-3; 8 bases agree with TRBD1. Germline trimming cut 3 bases from V and 0 bases from J; bases unmatched to any gene: 5. Looked up from germline, CDR1 is SGHRS and CDR2 is YFSETQ. This CDR3 is 16 amino acids long.

This clonotype was counted between two and nine times. The rearrangement links TRBV5-1 to TRBJ2-3, with D perhaps matching TRBD2 (5 bases). The CDR3 sequence is 14 residues long. Trimming left V 7 bases short and J 1 base short, with 13 bases between. Germline CDR1 reads SGHRS; CDR2 reads YFSETQ. DNA for the CDR3: TGCGCCAGCGCCCCTGGAGGACGCACAGATACGCAGTATTTT. Its protein is CASAPGGRTDTQYF.

This clonotype was recorded a few times. The chain joins TRBV20-1 to TRBJ2-3; D unresolved. Per the germline V gene, CDR1 is DFQATT and CDR2 is SNEGSKA (reference sequence). With 3 bases removed from V and 2 bases from J, the gap between germline ends came to 12 bases. The CDR3 runs to 14 residues. The CDR3 sequence: CSASSSTFTDTQYF. The CDR3 DNA reads TGCAGTGCTAGCTCGTCGACCTTCACAGATACGCAGTATTTT.

In this sample, this clonotype turned up a few times. The V call is TRBV5-1, the J call TRBJ2-1, with 9 bases lining up with TRBD2. The V gene end was trimmed by 0 bases and the J gene end by 10 bases; junction bases not matched to a gene: 5. This CDR3 spans 14 amino acids. CDR1 is SGHRS and CDR2 is YFSETQ in the germline V gene. The CDR3 sequence: CASSLVLAGEEQFF. In DNA, the CDR3 is TGCGCCAGCAGCTTGGTACTAGCGGGCGAAGAGCAGTTCTTC.

There are a few counts of this clonotype. The V and J genes are TRBV7-2 and TRBJ2-3, with 11 bases that match TRBD2. J was trimmed by 6 bases and V by 4 bases; bases with no gene match: 9. Germline CDR1 reads SGHTA; CDR2 reads FQGNSA. The CDR3 contains 16 residues. The CDR3 sequence is CASSSRVTSGADTQYF. Written as DNA, the CDR3 is TGTGCCAGCAGCTCGCGCGTGACTAGCGGGGCTGATACGCAGTATTTT. Together with reference TRBV7-2 and TRBJ2-3, the CDR3 gives the full variable domain: GAGVSQSPSNKVTEKGKDVELRCDPISGHTALYWYRQSLGQGLEFLIYFQGNSAPDKSGLPSDRFSAERTGGSVSTLTIQRTQQEDSAVYLCASSSRVTSGADTQYFGPGTRLTVL.

The DNA for the CDR3 is TGCGCCAGCAGCCAGGCGGTGACCGGGGTCACTGAAGCTTTCTTT. This gives the protein CASSQAVTGVTEAFF. The chain joins TRBV4-3 to TRBJ1-1, with unresolved D. V was clipped by 3 bases and J by 4 bases, with 15 bases between them. This CDR3 has 15 residues. Per the germline V gene, CDR1 is LGHNA and CDR2 is YSLEER.

This clonotype has ten or more counts. The chain employs TRBV7-8 and TRBJ2-1; D could derive from TRBD1 or TRBD2 (6 bases each). The V gene lost 1 base and the J gene lost 2 bases, with 12 bases spanning the gap. Germline V gene data show CDR1 as SGHVS and CDR2 as FQNEAQ. The CDR3 has 16 amino acids. The CDR3 region has the DNA TGTGCCAGCAGCTTAGTGGGGGGCGGGACCTACAATGAGCAGTTCTTC. Its translation is CASSLVGGGTYNEQFF.

This rearrangement joins TRBV15 to TRBJ2-6; D gene uncertain. The CDR3 consists of 15 residues. Trimming stripped 1 base from V and 2 bases from J, with 6 bases between. Germline values: CDR1 LNHNV, CDR2 YYDKDF (reference sequence). This CDR3 reads CATSRAGTGANVLTF. CDR3 DNA sequence: TGTGCCACCAGCAGAGCGGGTACTGGGGCCAACGTCCTGACTTTC.

V is TRBV19 and J is TRBJ2-2; D may be TRBD1 or TRBD2 (5 bases each). This CDR3 has 14 residues. Between the trimmed V and J ends, which lost 6 bases and 4 bases, there was a span of 12 bases. Germline CDR1 reads LNHDA; CDR2 reads SQIVND (reference sequence). DNA for the CDR3: TGTGCCAGTAGGAGGGGATGGGGCACCGGGGAGCTGTTTTTT. Its translation: CASRRGWGTGELFF.